This TCR beta chain was captured in a study of cytomegalovirus exposure and HLA in healthy donors. General study results and limits: The Asian-associated ancestry cluster reportedly had fewer N-insertions than the roughly 720-donor mean in a later analysis.

This CDR3 region has 16 residues. The germline CDR1 and CDR2 sequences are MNHEY and SVGAGI. V was clipped by 0 bases and J by 6 bases; unmatched bases: 5. The PCR used 60 Vbeta and 13 Jbeta primers. TCRdb's copy holds only in-frame clones and misses some; the assay was immunoSEQ multiplex PCR. This table has some 150,000 clones, under 85% appearing once. In this sample, this clone turned up a few times. The target antigen is unknown. The sequence was obtained from a human donor in good health. The V gene is TRBV6-5, the J gene TRBJ1-6; the match to TRBD1 covers 7 bases. Sample: PBMCs. The CDR3, as DNA: TGTGCCAGCAGTTACTCGGCCGGGACAGTTAATTCACCCCTCCACTTT. It specifies CASSYSAGTVNSPLHF.